This T cell receptor (beta chain) derives from a study of cytotoxic CD8 clonotypes in ibrutinib-treated CLL. The germline gives CDR1 SGHRS, CDR2 YFSETQ. J gave up 5 bases and V 4 bases, and 10 bases lay outside the gene matches. This CDR3 has 16 residues. The table came from immunoSEQ multiplex PCR; TCRdb's copy has only in-frame clones and leaves some out. The sample consists of 150,000 or so clones, 81% of them appearing once. The chain couples TRBV5-1 to TRBJ2-5; 11 nucleotides agree with TRBD2. The sequence derives from a human donor with chronic lymphocytic leukemia. The sample here was PBMCs, taken after 12 months of ibrutinib treatment. The DNA for the CDR3 is TGCGCCAGCAGCGTTAGCGGGAGGGCAGGAGTGGAGACCCAGTACTTC. Protein: CASSVSGRAGVETQYF.